What follows are 31 T cell receptor beta chains derived from one specimen sequenced in a study of shared T cell receptors in the human thymus. Clones were sequenced by immunoSEQ multiplex PCR, and TCRdb holds only the in-frame ones, with some missing. The sample includes about 610,000 clones, around nine tenths of them seen just once. These records were also assigned to another study, of human thymus T cells.

The sequenced sample consisted of thymocytes. The receptors originated from a boy under three years old with a congenital heart defect.

Only one count was recorded for this clone. V usage is TRBV29-1 and J usage is TRBJ2-3; D is perhaps TRBD2 (7 bases). V lost 6 bases and J 4 bases, leaving 20 bases between the germline ends. Germline CDR1 reads SQVTM; CDR2 reads ANQGSEA. The CDR3 is 15 residues long. The CDR3 spells CSVARKRDTADTQYF. CDR3 nucleotides: TGCAGCGTCGCACGAAAGCGGGACACGGCAGATACGCAGTATTTT.

This clone has only one observation. The rearrangement joins TRBV28 to TRBJ2-2, with 9 bases lining up with TRBD2. CDR3 length: 15 amino acids. After removal of 10 bases from V and 4 bases from J, the junction contained 10 bases not matched to a gene. CDR1 and CDR2 (germline): MDHEN, SYDVKM. The chain's CDR3 is CATRTAGGSTGELFF. In nucleotides, the CDR3 is TGTGCCACCAGGACAGCGGGAGGTAGCACCGGGGAGCTGTTTTTT.

This clone was observed once. The chain is built from TRBV2 and TRBJ1-5; TRBD1 aligns across 7 bases. The CDR3 has 15 residues. J gave up 4 bases and V 5 bases, and 8 bases lay outside the gene matches. CDR1 SNHLY and CDR2 FYNNEI come from the germline V gene. As DNA, the CDR3 is TGTGCCAGCAGTTCGCCGGGACAGAGAAATCAGCCCCAGCATTTT. Protein product: CASSSPGQRNQPQHF.

The chain joins TRBV27 to TRBJ1-1; D may be TRBD1 (5 bases). V lost 7 bases and J 11 bases, leaving 14 bases between the germline ends. Germline V gene sequence: CDR1 MNHEY, CDR2 SMNVEV (reference sequence). This CDR3 is built from 11 residues. This CDR3 reads CASKGVLEAFF. CDR3 sequence (DNA): TGTGCCAGCAAAGGGGTTCTAGAGGCTTTCTTT.

The chain carries TRBV27 and TRBJ2-5, with D possibly matching TRBD2 (6 bases). The DNA end favors TRBJ2-7, so the J call may be wrong. Germline V lookup: CDR1 MNHEY, CDR2 SMNVEV (reference sequence). The CDR3 has 13 residues. The CDR3 coding sequence is TGTGCCAGCAGGGCGACTAGTCTGTACGAGCAGTACTTC. This encodes CASRATSLYEQYF.

The chain combines TRBV4-1 with TRBJ2-3; 11 bases line up with TRBD2. Per germline, CDR1 MGHRA and CDR2 YSYEKL. CDR3 length: 17 residues. J lost 6 bases, V lost 0 bases, and 8 bases had no gene match. The CDR3 DNA sequence: TGCGCCAGCAGCCAAGATCGTAGCGGGAGGGCCATGGATACGCAGTATTTT. It codes for CASSQDRSGRAMDTQYF.

The chain links TRBV6-5 to TRBJ1-2; maybe TRBD1 (6 bases). In germline, CDR1 is MNHEY, CDR2 SVGAGI. V was trimmed by 6 bases and J by 4 bases, leaving 15 bases between them. This CDR3 region has 14 residues. This CDR3 reads CASRGDDRIYGYTF. Here the CDR3 DNA reads TGTGCCAGCAGGGGGGACGACAGGATCTATGGCTACACCTTC.

The chain is built from TRBV2 and TRBJ2-2; TRBD2 matches at 7 bases. Germline V lookup: CDR1 SNHLY, CDR2 FYNNEI. The ends lost 7 bases at V and 4 bases at J; junction bases unmatched: 9. The CDR3 runs to 15 residues. The CDR3 reads CASKARTGGTGELFF. The CDR3 nucleotides are TGTGCCAGCAAAGCCCGGACGGGGGGCACCGGGGAGCTGTTTTTT.

This sequence joins TRBV7-6 and TRBJ2-1, with 8 positions matching TRBD2. The V segment lost 4 bases and the J segment 0 bases; nucleotides outside the gene matches: 8. The CDR3 is 17 amino acids. Germline CDR1 SGHVS, CDR2 FNYEAQ. Here the CDR3 DNA reads TGTGCCAGCAGCTCCAGGATACGGGGGGGCTCCTACAATGAGCAGTTCTTC. Amino acids: CASSSRIRGGSYNEQFF.

The V and J genes are TRBV7-8 and TRBJ2-7, with TRBD2 identical over 7 bases. Trimming removed 5 bases from V and 2 bases from J; junction bases left unmatched: 9. CDR1 and CDR2 (germline): SGHVS, FQNEAQ. This CDR3 has 15 residues. CDR3 bases: TGTGCCAGCAGCCCGCTAGCGGACTCGACCTACGAGCAGTACTTC. This translates into CASSPLADSTYEQYF.

The V call is TRBV4-3, the J call TRBJ2-5; unclear D gene. Germline-derived CDR1 and CDR2 are LGHNA and YSLEER. CDR3 size: 10 residues. V was trimmed by 4 bases and J by 7 bases, leaving 4 bases between them. CDR3 loop: CASSPRTQYF. Written as DNA, the CDR3 is TGCGCCAGCAGCCCTCGGACCCAGTACTTC.

This chain joins TRBV6-6 and TRBJ2-7; 8 nucleotides match TRBD1. CDR1 and CDR2 (germline): MNHNY, SVGAGI (reference sequence). The CDR3 runs to 15 residues. The V and J ends lost 0 bases and 2 bases, in that order; junction bases with no gene match: 3. The CDR3 region is CASSYSKQGAYEQYF. The DNA of the CDR3 is TGTGCCAGCAGTTACTCGAAACAGGGGGCCTACGAGCAGTACTTC.

V gene TRBV11-2 combines with J gene TRBJ2-3, with D unclear. The CDR3 consists of 16 residues. Germline lookup yields CDR1 SGHAT and CDR2 FQNNGV. The V end lost 5 bases, the J end lost 0 bases, and 15 bases lay between the germline ends. The CDR3 DNA sequence: TGTGCCAGCAGCCCGGATCGGAGAACTAGCACAGATACGCAGTATTTT. This translates into CASSPDRRTSTDTQYF.

This chain connects TRBV2 to TRBJ2-3; TRBD2 matches 10 bases. The CDR3 is 14 amino acids. The trim removed 7 bases at V and 1 base at J, leaving 2 bases unmatched. Looked up from germline, CDR1 is SNHLY and CDR2 is FYNNEI. CDR3 DNA: TGTGCCAGCAAGCGGGAGGGGGGCACAGATACGCAGTATTTT. It encodes CASKREGGTDTQYF.

The chain links TRBV7-2 to TRBJ2-7, with 9 nucleotides matching TRBD2. The CDR3 length is 16 residues. Germline trimming cut 1 base from V and 5 bases from J; bases unmatched to any gene: 9. Germline-derived CDR1 and CDR2 are SGHTA and FQGNSA. CDR3 sequence (DNA): TGTGCCAGCAGCTTAGGAGGGGCGGGAGGGCTGAACGAGCAGTACTTC. Translated: CASSLGGAGGLNEQYF. Complete variable domain (other parts from reference TRBV7-2 and TRBJ2-7): GAGVSQSPSNKVTEKGKDVELRCDPISGHTALYWYRQSLGQGLEFLIYFQGNSAPDKSGLPSDRFSAERTGGSVSTLTIQRTQQEDSAVYLCASSLGGAGGLNEQYFGPGTRLTVT.

The V and J genes are TRBV6-4 and TRBJ1-5; 10 bases are a match to TRBD1. Germline loops: CDR1 MRHNA, CDR2 SNTAGT. The length of the CDR3 is 18 residues. Trimming removed 6 bases from V and 6 bases from J; junction bases left unmatched: 17. The CDR3 DNA follows: TGTGCCAGCAGAATTTGTAGTGTTAGACAGGGGGCTTGTCAGCCCCAGCATTTT. Translated: CASRICSVRQGACQPQHF.

The chain has TRBV11-3 and TRBJ2-1; TRBD1 aligns across 10 bases. Germline CDR1 is SGHNT and CDR2 is YENEEA. Unmatched junction bases numbered 5, after V lost 5 bases and J lost 1 base. This CDR3 region has 16 residues. CDR3 in DNA: TGTGCCAGCAGCCAGCGGGACAGGGGATCCTACAATGAGCAGTTCTTC. This translates into CASSQRDRGSYNEQFF.

A single count supports this clone. CDR3 nucleotide sequence: TGTGCCAGCAGCCCAGGGGGCGGGACAGCTCCACAAGAGACCCAGTACTTC. Amino acids: CASSPGGGTAPQETQYF. This rearrangement joins TRBV13 to TRBJ2-5, with TRBD1 matching 8 bases. Germline assignment: CDR1 PRHDT and CDR2 FYEKMQ (reference sequence). This CDR3 spans 17 amino acids. The V and J ends lost 5 bases and 2 bases, in that order; junction bases with no gene match: 13. Using reference TRBV13 and TRBJ2-5 for the parts outside the CDR3, the full variable domain is AAGVIQSPRHLIKEKRETATLKCYPIPRHDTVYWYQQGPGQDPQFLISFYEKMQSDKGSIPDRFSAQQFSDYHSELNMSSLELGDSALYFCASSPGGGTAPQETQYFGPGTRLLVL.

The V gene is TRBV29-1, the J gene TRBJ1-3, with D possibly TRBD1 on 6 matching bases. The CDR3 has 18 residues. V lost 6 bases to trimming and J lost 0 bases, with 24 bases between them. In germline, CDR1 is SQVTM, CDR2 ANQGSEA. CDR3 residues: CSVAERRVGHISGNTIYF. CDR3 coding DNA: TGCAGCGTGGCGGAACGGCGGGTGGGACACATCTCTGGAAACACCATATATTTT.

This rearrangement joins TRBV5-1 to TRBJ1-3; D is possibly TRBD1 (6 bases). The CDR3 has 16 residues. Germline lookup yields CDR1 SGHRS and CDR2 YFSETQ. The V end was cut by 0 bases, the J end by 2 bases, with 12 bases between. DNA for the CDR3: TGCGCCAGCAGCTTGGTACCAGGGGATGCTGGAAACACCATATATTTT. Translated: CASSLVPGDAGNTIYF.

This clone was seen more than once but under ten times. The chain combines TRBV11-2 with TRBJ2-7; 8 positions agree with TRBD1. The CDR3 is 18 residues long. Germline CDR1 and CDR2: SGHAT and FQNNGV. V gave up 5 bases and J gave up 5 bases; unmatched junction bases: 20. In DNA form, the CDR3 reads TGTGCCAGCAGCCCCCCCACCGGTAGTAAGACAGGGGCCGACGAGCAGTACTTC. Translating gives CASSPPTGSKTGADEQYF.

This clone was recorded a few times. The V gene is TRBV28, the J gene TRBJ2-2; perhaps TRBD1 as D (7 bases). The V gene's germline CDR1 is MDHEN and CDR2 SYDVKM. Trimming cost V 0 bases and J 5 bases, with 16 bases left between them. The CDR3 has 17 residues. CDR3 protein: CASSLCGEGAGTGELFF. CDR3 sequence (DNA): TGTGCCAGCAGTTTATGCGGAGAGGGGGCGGGAACCGGGGAGCTGTTTTTT. Complete variable domain (other parts from reference TRBV28 and TRBJ2-2): DVKVTQSSRYLVKRTGEKVFLECVQDMDHENMFWYRQDPGLGLRLIYFSYDVKMKEKGDIPEGYSVSREKKERFSLILESASTNQTSMYLCASSLCGEGAGTGELFFGEGSRLTVL.

This chain connects TRBV5-1 to TRBJ1-1; weak D call: TRBD1 (6 bases). The CDR3 contains 14 residues. Between the trimmed V and J ends, which lost 0 bases and 11 bases, there was a span of 17 bases. From germline, CDR1 is SGHRS and CDR2 YFSETQ. The CDR3 nucleotides are TGCGCCAGCAGCTTGGGGGGGGGCTTCAGCAGGGCTTTCTTT. This gives the protein CASSLGGGFSRAFF.

The J gene is TRBJ2-3, the V gene TRBV6-6; 9 bases align to TRBD1. With V trimmed by 8 bases and J by 4 bases, 4 bases remained unmatched. Per the germline V gene, CDR1 is MNHNY and CDR2 is SVGAGI (reference sequence). The CDR3 spans 13 residues. CDR3 nucleotide sequence: TGTGCCAGCGGGACAGGGAGGTCAGATACGCAGTATTTT. It is translated as CASGTGRSDTQYF.

The chain joins TRBV18 to TRBJ1-2; D gene unclear. The CDR3 is made up of 15 amino acids. Trimming stripped 1 base from V and 0 bases from J, with 9 bases between. CDR1 is KGHSH, CDR2 LQKENI, per germline. CDR3 amino acids: CASSPHRTANYGYTF. CDR3 sequence (DNA): TGTGCCAGCTCACCACATAGGACTGCTAACTATGGCTACACCTTC. The variable domain in full, completed from reference TRBV18 and TRBJ1-2, reads NAGVMQNPRHLVRRRGQEARLRCSPMKGHSHVYWYRQLPEEGLKFMVYLQKENIIDESGMPKERFSAEFPKEGPSILRIQQVVRGDSAAYFCASSPHRTANYGYTFGSGTRLTVV.

The chain recombines TRBV28 with TRBJ2-7, with 10 bases identical to TRBD2. The trim removed 5 bases at V and 1 base at J, leaving 5 bases unmatched. There are 15 residues in the CDR3. Germline V gene lookup returns CDR1 MDHEN and CDR2 SYDVKM. The CDR3 protein is CASSRSLAGSYEQYF. The CDR3 DNA sequence: TGTGCCAGCAGTCGGTCACTAGCGGGGTCCTACGAGCAGTACTTC. The full variable domain, rest sourced from reference TRBV28 and TRBJ2-7, is DVKVTQSSRYLVKRTGEKVFLECVQDMDHENMFWYRQDPGLGLRLIYFSYDVKMKEKGDIPEGYSVSREKKERFSLILESASTNQTSMYLCASSRSLAGSYEQYFGPGTRLTVT.

This chain connects TRBV4-3 to TRBJ2-2; 7 bases are a match to TRBD2. Per germline, CDR1 LGHNA and CDR2 YSLEER. J gave up 3 bases and V 3 bases, and 7 bases lay outside the gene matches. The CDR3 has 16 residues. The CDR3 nucleotides read TGCGCCAGCAGCCAGAGAGGGGAGGGTTACACCGGGGAGCTGTTTTTT. As protein: CASSQRGEGYTGELFF.

The chain recombines TRBV27 with TRBJ2-7, with 7 nucleotides matching TRBD2. This CDR3 has 15 amino acids. Per the germline V gene, CDR1 is MNHEY and CDR2 is SMNVEV (reference sequence). V lost 3 bases and J lost 2; bases outside the gene matches: 7. CDR3 in amino acids: CASSLEAGAPYEQYF. CDR3 nucleotides: TGTGCCAGCAGTTTGGAGGCGGGAGCCCCCTACGAGCAGTACTTC.

The chain is built from TRBV7-9 and TRBJ2-2; TRBD2 matches 11 bases. Trimming at V came to 5 bases and at J to 0 bases, leaving 8 bases not matched to a gene. CDR1 SEHNR and CDR2 FQNEAQ come from the germline V gene (reference sequence). The CDR3 contains 18 residues. CDR3 sequence: CASSRRLAGLSNTGELFF. The CDR3 nucleotides read TGTGCCAGCAGCCGCCGACTAGCGGGATTGTCGAACACCGGGGAGCTGTTTTTT.

This clone was detected once. V gene TRBV4-2 combines with J gene TRBJ2-7; 7 nucleotides line up with TRBD2. The V gene end was trimmed by 0 bases and the J gene end by 7 bases; junction bases not matched to a gene: 21. Germline V lookup: CDR1 LGHNA, CDR2 YNFKEQ. The CDR3 is 19 amino acids. This CDR3 is CASSQDTCSGRECPREQYF. Written as DNA, the CDR3 is TGTGCCAGCAGCCAAGATACATGCTCCGGGCGGGAGTGCCCCCGGGAGCAGTACTTC.

V gene TRBV30 combines with J gene TRBJ1-1; TRBD1 matches at 11 bases. Germline-derived CDR1 and CDR2 are GTSNPN and SVGIG (reference sequence). Trimming at V came to 1 base and at J to 3 bases, leaving 1 base not matched to a gene. This CDR3 comprises 14 residues. The CDR3 reads CAWSEGQGDTEAFF. The CDR3 nucleotides are TGTGCCTGGAGTGAGGGACAGGGGGACACTGAAGCTTTCTTT.